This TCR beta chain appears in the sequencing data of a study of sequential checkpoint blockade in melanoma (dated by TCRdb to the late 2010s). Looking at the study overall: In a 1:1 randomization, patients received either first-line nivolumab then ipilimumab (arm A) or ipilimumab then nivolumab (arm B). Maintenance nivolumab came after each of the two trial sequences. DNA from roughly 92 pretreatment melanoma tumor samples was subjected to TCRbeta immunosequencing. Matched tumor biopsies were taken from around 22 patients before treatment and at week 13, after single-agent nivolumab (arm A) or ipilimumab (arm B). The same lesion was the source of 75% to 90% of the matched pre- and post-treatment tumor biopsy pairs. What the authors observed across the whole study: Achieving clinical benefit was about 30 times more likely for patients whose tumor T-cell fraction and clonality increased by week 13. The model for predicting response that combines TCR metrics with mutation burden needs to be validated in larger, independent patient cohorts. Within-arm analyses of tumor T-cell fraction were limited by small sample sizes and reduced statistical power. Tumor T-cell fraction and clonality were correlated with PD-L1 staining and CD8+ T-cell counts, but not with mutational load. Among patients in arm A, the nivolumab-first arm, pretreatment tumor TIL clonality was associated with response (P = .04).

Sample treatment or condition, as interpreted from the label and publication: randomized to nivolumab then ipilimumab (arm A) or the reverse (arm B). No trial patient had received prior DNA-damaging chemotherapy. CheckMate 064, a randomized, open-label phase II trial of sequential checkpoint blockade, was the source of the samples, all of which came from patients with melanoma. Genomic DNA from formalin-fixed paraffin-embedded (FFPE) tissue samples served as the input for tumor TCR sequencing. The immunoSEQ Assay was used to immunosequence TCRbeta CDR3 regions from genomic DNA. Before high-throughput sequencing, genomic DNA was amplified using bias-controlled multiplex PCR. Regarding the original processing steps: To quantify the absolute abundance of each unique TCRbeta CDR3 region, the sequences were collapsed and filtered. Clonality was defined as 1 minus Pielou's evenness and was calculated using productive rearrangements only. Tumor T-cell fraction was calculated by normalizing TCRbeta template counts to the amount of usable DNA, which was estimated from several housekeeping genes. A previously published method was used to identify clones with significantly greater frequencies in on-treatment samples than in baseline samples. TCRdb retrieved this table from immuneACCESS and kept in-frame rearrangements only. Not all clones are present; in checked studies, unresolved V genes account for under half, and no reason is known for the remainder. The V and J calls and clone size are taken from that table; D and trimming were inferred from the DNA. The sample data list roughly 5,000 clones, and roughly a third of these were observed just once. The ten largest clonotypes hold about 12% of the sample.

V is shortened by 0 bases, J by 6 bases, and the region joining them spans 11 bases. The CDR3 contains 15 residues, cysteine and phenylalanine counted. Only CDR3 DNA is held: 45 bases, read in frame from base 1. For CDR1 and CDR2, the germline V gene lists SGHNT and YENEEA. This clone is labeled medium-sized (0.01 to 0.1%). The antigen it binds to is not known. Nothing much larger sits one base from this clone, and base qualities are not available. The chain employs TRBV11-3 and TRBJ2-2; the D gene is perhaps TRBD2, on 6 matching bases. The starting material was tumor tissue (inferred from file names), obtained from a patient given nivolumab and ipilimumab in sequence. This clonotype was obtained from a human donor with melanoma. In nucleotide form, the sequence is TGTGCCAGCAGCTTAGATTATCGCGGGGCCGGGGAGCTGTTTTTT. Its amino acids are CASSLDYRGAGELFF. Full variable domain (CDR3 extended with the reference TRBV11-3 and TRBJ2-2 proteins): EAGVVQSPRYKIIEKKQPVAFWCNPISGHNTLYWYLQNLGQGPELLIRYENEEAVDDSQLPKDRFSAERLKGVDSTLKIQPAELGDSAVYLCASSLDYRGAGELFFGEGSRLTVL.